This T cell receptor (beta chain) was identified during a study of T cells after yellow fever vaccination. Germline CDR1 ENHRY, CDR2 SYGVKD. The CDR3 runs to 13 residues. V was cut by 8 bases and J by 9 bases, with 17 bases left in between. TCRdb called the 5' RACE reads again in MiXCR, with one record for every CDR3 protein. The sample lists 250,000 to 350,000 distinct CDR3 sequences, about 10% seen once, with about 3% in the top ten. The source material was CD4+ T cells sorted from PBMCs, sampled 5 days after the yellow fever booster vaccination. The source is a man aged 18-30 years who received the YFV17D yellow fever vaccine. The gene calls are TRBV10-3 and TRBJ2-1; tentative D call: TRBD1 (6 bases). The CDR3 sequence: CAIAPGVTGEQFF. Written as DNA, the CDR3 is TGTGCCATCGCCCCCGGGGTGACAGGTGAGCAGTTCTTC.